Described below is a single TCR beta chain sequence and its context. The assay was immunoSEQ multiplex PCR, and TCRdb's table has in-frame clones only and misses some. In the table there are about 14,000 clones, roughly 92% of which are singletons. This specimen belongs to a study of T cells and Merkel cell carcinoma outcomes. Germline V gene lookup returns CDR1 KGHSH and CDR2 LQKENI. The CDR3 extends over 13 amino acids. V lost 3 bases to trimming and J lost 1 base, with 6 bases between them. Sequenced material: tumor tissue from Merkel cell carcinoma. The rearrangement links TRBV18 to TRBJ2-5; D gene unclear. This clonotype was obtained from a human donor with Merkel cell carcinoma. The CDR3 DNA is TGTGCCAGCTCACCCCAGATCCAAGAGACCCAGTACTTC. Translated: CASSPQIQETQYF.